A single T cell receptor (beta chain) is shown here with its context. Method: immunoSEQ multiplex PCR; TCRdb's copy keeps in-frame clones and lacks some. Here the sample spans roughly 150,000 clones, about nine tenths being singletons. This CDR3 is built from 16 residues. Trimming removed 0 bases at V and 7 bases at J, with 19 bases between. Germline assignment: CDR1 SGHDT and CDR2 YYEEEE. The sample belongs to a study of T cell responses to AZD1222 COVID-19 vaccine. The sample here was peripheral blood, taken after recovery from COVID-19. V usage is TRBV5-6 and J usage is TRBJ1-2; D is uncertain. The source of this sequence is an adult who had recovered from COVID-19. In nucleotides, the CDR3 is TGTGCCAGCAGCTTGGTAGAGGGAGCCTTGAATGCTGGCTACACCTTC. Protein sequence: CASSLVEGALNAGYTF. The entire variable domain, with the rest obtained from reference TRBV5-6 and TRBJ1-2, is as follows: DAGVTQSPTHLIKTRGQQVTLRCSPKSGHDTVSWYQQALGQGPQFIFQYYEEEERQRGNFPDRFSGHQFPNYSSELNVNALLLGDSALYLCASSLVEGALNAGYTFGSGTRLTVV.